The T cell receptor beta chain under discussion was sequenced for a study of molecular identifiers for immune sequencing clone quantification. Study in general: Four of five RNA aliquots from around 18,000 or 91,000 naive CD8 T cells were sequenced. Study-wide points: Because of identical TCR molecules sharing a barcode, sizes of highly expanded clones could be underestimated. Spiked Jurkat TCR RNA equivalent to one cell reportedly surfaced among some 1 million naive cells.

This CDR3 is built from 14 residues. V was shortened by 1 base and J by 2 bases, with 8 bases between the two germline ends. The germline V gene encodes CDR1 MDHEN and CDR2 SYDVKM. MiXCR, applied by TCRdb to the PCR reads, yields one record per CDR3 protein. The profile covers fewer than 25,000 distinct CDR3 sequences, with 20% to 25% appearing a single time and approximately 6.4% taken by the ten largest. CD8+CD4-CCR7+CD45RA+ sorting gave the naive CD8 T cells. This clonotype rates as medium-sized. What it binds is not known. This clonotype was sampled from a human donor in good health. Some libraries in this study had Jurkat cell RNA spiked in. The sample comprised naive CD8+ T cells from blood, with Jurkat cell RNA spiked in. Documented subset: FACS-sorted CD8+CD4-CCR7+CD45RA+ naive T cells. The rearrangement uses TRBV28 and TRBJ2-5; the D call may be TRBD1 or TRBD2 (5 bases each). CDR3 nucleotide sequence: TGTGCCAGCAGTTTATCGTGGGGGCAAGAGACCCAGTACTTC. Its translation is CASSLSWGQETQYF.